This T cell receptor (beta chain) was retrieved from a study of OX40 agonist ivuxolimab in advanced cancers. In the study overall: While on treatment, patients had intravenous ivuxolimab at 0.01 to 10 mg/kg every 2 weeks.

Patients had blood sampled at baseline and again on cycle 4 day 1 and cycle 7 day 1. This CDR3 spans 13 amino acids. The germline V gene encodes CDR1 SNHLY and CDR2 FYNNEI. The V and J ends lost 6 bases and 3 bases respectively, with 12 bases between them. Study-wide findings and caveats: Low normalized T-cell clonal expansion also characterized some of the nonresponders. More expanded clones were found, on average, in CD8+ than in CD4+ T cells.

Regarding this clone: Antigen specificity is unknown.

TCRdb's copy holds only in-frame clones and misses some; the assay was immunoSEQ multiplex PCR. The data contain tens of thousands of clones, about 88% of them singletons. V usage is TRBV2 and J usage is TRBJ2-7; possible D gene TRBD1, 5 bases. The clonotype was recovered from an adult with an advanced solid tumor such as melanoma, head and neck, liver or kidney cancer. The sample in question was CD4+ or CD8+ T cells sorted from blood, obtained in a trial of the OX40 agonist ivuxolimab. The CDR3 region has the DNA TGTGCCAGCAGGCAGGGATTACGCTACGAGCAGTACTTC. It codes for CASRQGLRYEQYF.